This TCR beta chain was documented in a study of blood T cell repertoires in COVID-19 (dated by TCRdb to about 2020). For the study in its entirety: Samples covering the acute and convalescent phases of COVID-19 were provided by collaborators in the United States, Italy and Spain. Subjects who had been exposed to COVID-19, were actively infected with it, or had recovered from it provided the deeply sampled blood TCRbeta repertoires that made up the dataset. Samples were obtained from the ongoing ImmuneRACE study (first 160 participants) and from about 1,300 subjects provided by 6 global collaborators. The prospective study material was composed of cDNA or gDNA derived from T cells, B-cell-depleted T cells, or PBMCs. HLA class I and class II types, where available, came from metadata supplied by the sample provider rather than from assay-based typing. A de-identified subject ID, COVID-19 status, age in years and sex were almost always included in the sample metadata. The repertoires were released in a freely available public database meant as a resource for research on the immune response to SARS-CoV-2.

Counted from cysteine to phenylalanine, this CDR3 has 14 amino acids. The retained sequence is limited to the CDR3, 42 bases, with the frame set at the first base. The germline V gene encodes CDR1 SGHRS and CDR2 YFSETQ. The germline V end is reduced by 5 bases and the J end by 5 bases; junction bases left unmatched: 8. Of note for this clone: The clone's antigen remains unknown. Base-call qualities are not available, and no considerably larger clone is one nucleotide away.

General conclusions and limits of the study: Clinical and demographic metadata were provided uncurated, with the amount varying by source and participant.

Each collaborating institution followed its own protocols to collect whole blood in K2EDTA tubes. For TCRbeta analysis, collaborators shipped samples in one of three forms: frozen whole blood, isolated PBMCs, or DNA extracted from either of those sample types. TCRbeta CDR3 regions were amplified from genomic DNA using the immunoSEQ Assay, a bias-controlled multiplex PCR. As for how the authors treated the data: Within the assay, amplification of reference gene primers was used to estimate how many nucleated cells each sample contained. To quantify the absolute abundance of each unique TCRbeta CDR3 rearrangement, sequence reads were collapsed and filtered. For each sample, productive Simpson clonality was calculated as the square root of Simpson's diversity index across productive rearrangements. What TCRdb holds here is the immuneACCESS table cut down to in-frame rearrangements. Part of the clones is not present; checked against another copy, under half of the missing clones reflect an unresolved V gene, and the others are unexplained. The D gene and trimming were derived from the DNA, and the V and J assignments and clone size from that table. Across this sample there are roughly 180,000 clones, with 75% to 90% seen only once. The top ten clones comprise 7.5% to 9.5% of the sample.

Sequencing was performed on peripheral blood. This receptor chain uses TRBV5-1 and TRBJ1-1; TRBD1 matches 8 bases in the middle. This TCR was recovered from a woman in her sixties with acute or convalescent COVID-19. This receptor carries the CDR3 CASSRTGRPTEAFF. The DNA is TGCGCCAGCAGTAGGACAGGGCGACCTACTGAAGCTTTCTTT.